These 17 T cell receptor beta chains were sequenced from one sample in a study of a mutant IDH1 vaccine in newly diagnosed glioma (dated by TCRdb to the early 2020s). The time point label here, explained by the study, means: baseline, week 1 (first vaccination visit). Per the publication, the treatment or condition label means: pre-vaccination baseline after standard-of-care therapy. The library was built by means of the immunoSEQ multiplex PCR assay. TCRdb obtained this table from immuneACCESS and retained in-frame rearrangements with V and J assigned. These tables miss some clones; where compared with another copy, unresolved V genes account for less than half of the shortfall, and the remainder is unexplained. Within this sample are about 69,000 clones, with about 86% of them counted one time only. The top ten clones comprise 2.9% of the sample. The sequenced sample was PBMCs, obtained from a glioma patient treated with radiotherapy, temozolomide or both. These receptors came from a man aged 25-40 years with glioma.

V is TRBV9 and J is TRBJ1-2; D call uncertain. CDR3 length: 15 residues. Germline CDR1 and CDR2: SGDLS and YYNGEE. Trimming pared 4 bases from V and 3 bases from J, leaving 16 bases between. The CDR3, as DNA: TGTGCCAGCAGCTCAAAGTTAGGGCTAGACTATGGCTACACCTTC. This sequence encodes CASSSKLGLDYGYTF.

This chain joins TRBV28 and TRBJ1-4; 9 bases map to TRBD1. The CDR3 contains 16 residues. Unmatched junction bases numbered 12, after V lost 3 bases and J lost 10 bases. Germline V lookup: CDR1 MDHEN, CDR2 SYDVKM. The CDR3 spells CASSFPGTGLSGKLFF. CDR3 DNA sequence: TGTGCCAGCAGTTTTCCCGGGACAGGGCTTTCGGGAAAACTGTTTTTT.

The V call is TRBV15, the J call TRBJ2-5; the D is unclear. CDR1 is LNHNV, CDR2 YYDKDF, per germline (reference sequence). This CDR3 comprises 12 residues. Between the trimmed V and J ends, which lost 4 bases and 5 bases, there was a span of 8 bases. CDR3: CATSKGSETQYF. The CDR3 DNA is TGTGCCACCAGCAAAGGATCGGAGACCCAGTACTTC.

This chain links TRBV10-1 with TRBJ2-7, with 8 bases that match TRBD2. The CDR3 runs to 14 residues. The V gene end was trimmed by 3 bases and the J gene end by 4 bases; junction bases not matched to a gene: 5. Germline V gene lookup returns CDR1 WNHNN and CDR2 SYGVQD (reference sequence). The CDR3 DNA reads TGCGCCAGCAGTGAAATGGAGCGGGGGTACGAGCAGTACTTC. Residues: CASSEMERGYEQYF.

The chain uses TRBV5-1 and TRBJ1-2; tentatively, D is TRBD1 (5 bases). The germline V and J ends were trimmed by 0 bases and 8 bases, with 11 bases remaining between them. Germline values: CDR1 SGHRS, CDR2 YFSETQ. The CDR3 extends over 13 amino acids. The CDR3 DNA reads TGCGCCAGCAGCTTGGGACTGACAGAAGGCTACACCTTC. Its translation is CASSLGLTEGYTF.

The chain is built from TRBV4-1 and TRBJ2-7, with D unclear. This CDR3 is built from 15 residues. The germline V and J ends were trimmed by 0 bases and 2 bases, with 11 bases remaining between them. The germline gives CDR1 MGHRA, CDR2 YSYEKL. The DNA for the CDR3 is TGCGCCAGCAGCCAAGAAAGGGCTTCCCCCTACGAGCAGTACTTC. Translating it yields CASSQERASPYEQYF.

This chain uses TRBV5-4 with TRBJ1-6; no definite D call. V gave up 1 base and J gave up 9 bases, with 5 bases separating them. CDR1 and CDR2 (germline): SGHNT, YYREEE (reference sequence). The CDR3 totals 12 residues. CDR3 sequence: CASSLPLSPLHF. Written as DNA, the CDR3 is TGTGCCAGCAGCTTGCCCCTTTCACCCCTCCACTTT.

The chain carries TRBV5-1 and TRBJ2-2, with 9 bases identical to TRBD2. V gave up 0 bases and J gave up 6 bases; unmatched junction bases: 12. Per the germline V gene, CDR1 is SGHRS and CDR2 is YFSETQ. This CDR3 region has 18 residues. The CDR3 coding sequence is TGCGCCAGCAGCTTGGGTATAGCGGGGGTGTTACGTGCCGGGGAGCTGTTTTTT. Translation: CASSLGIAGVLRAGELFF.

The chain has TRBV18 and TRBJ1-2, with a possible D match to TRBD1 (6 bases). The CDR3 is 13 amino acids. V was pared by 1 base and J by 6 bases, with 9 bases between. CDR1 and CDR2 from the germline V gene are KGHSH and LQKENI. The DNA for the CDR3 is TGTGCCAGCTCACCACGGCGACAGGATGGCTACACCTTC. Its translation is CASSPRRQDGYTF.

The table lists this clone with a count of one. V usage is TRBV5-1 and J usage is TRBJ1-1; D remains ambiguous. Trimming shortened V by 1 base and J by 1 base, and 8 bases separated the two germline ends. This CDR3 contains 14 residues. Germline loops: CDR1 SGHRS, CDR2 YFSETQ. The DNA for the CDR3 is TGCGCCAGCAGCTTGTTCGACGAGAACACTGAAGCTTTCTTT. Amino acids: CASSLFDENTEAFF.

The CDR3 spells CVAGKGQETQYF. The CDR3, as DNA: TGTGTTGCAGGGAAGGGCCAAGAGACCCAGTACTTC. The chain links TRBV5-4 to TRBJ2-5; TRBD1 might be the D (5 bases). The CDR3 runs to 12 residues. The germline V gene has CDR1 SGHNT and CDR2 YYREEE (reference sequence).

J is TRBJ2-5 and V is TRBV11-2, with TRBD1 as a possible D gene (5 bases). Looked up from germline, CDR1 is SGHAT and CDR2 is FQNNGV. CDR3 length: 15 residues. The V gene lost 0 bases and the J gene lost 5 bases, with 13 bases spanning the gap. The CDR3 sequence: CASSLDVRDRETQYF. For the CDR3, the DNA is TGTGCCAGCAGCTTAGATGTCAGGGATAGGGAGACCCAGTACTTC.

V gene TRBV2 combines with J gene TRBJ2-1, with TRBD1 matching over 8 bases. Germline trimming cut 7 bases from V and 6 bases from J; bases unmatched to any gene: 11. Looked up from germline, CDR1 is SNHLY and CDR2 is FYNNEI. The CDR3 is made up of 15 amino acids. The DNA of the CDR3 is TGTGCCAGCATCCTCCGACAGGGGCCTGGCAATGAGCAGTTCTTC. Translating it yields CASILRQGPGNEQFF.

The chain has TRBV5-1 and TRBJ2-7, with 9 bases aligning to TRBD2. The CDR3 is 17 amino acids. V shed 0 bases and J 4 bases; nucleotides not matched to a gene: 11. Germline V gene lookup returns CDR1 SGHRS and CDR2 YFSETQ. Here the CDR3 DNA reads TGCGCCAGCAGCTTGGACGAACTGCGGGGGGGCCTTTACGAGCAGTACTTC. It specifies CASSLDELRGGLYEQYF.

This clone was seen a single time. At the DNA level, this CDR3 is encoded by other sequences in the same sample as well. The chain combines TRBV18 with TRBJ1-4; no clear D gene. Germline CDR1 KGHSH, CDR2 LQKENI. The V gene lost 6 bases and the J gene lost 4 bases, with 15 bases spanning the gap. The CDR3 contains 15 residues. For the CDR3, the DNA is TGTGCCAGCTCTCGGTCGGGAGGGCATAATGAAAAACTGTTTTTT. Its translation is CASSRSGGHNEKLFF.

This chain joins TRBV5-1 and TRBJ2-3, with 14 nucleotides matching TRBD2. Germline trimming cut 4 bases from V and 2 bases from J; bases unmatched to any gene: 9. The CDR3 contains 18 residues. CDR1 and CDR2 (germline): SGHRS, YFSETQ. CDR3 sequence: CASSLGLAGAPSTDTQYF. The CDR3 DNA is TGCGCCAGCAGCCTGGGACTAGCGGGAGCTCCCTCCACAGATACGCAGTATTTT.

The rearrangement links TRBV2 to TRBJ1-1; D call uncertain. V lost 6 bases and J 8 bases, leaving 10 bases between the germline ends. The CDR3 loop spans 11 amino acids. Germline V lookup: CDR1 SNHLY, CDR2 FYNNEI. DNA for the CDR3: TGTGCCAGCAGGGTCGAAAGCGAAGCTTTCTTT. The encoded protein is CASRVESEAFF.